The 8 T cell receptor beta chains below come from one sample, sequenced in a study of regulatory T cells in long-lasting Graves disease. The TCR beta library used iRepertoire HTBI primers with Arm-PCR amplification of CDR3. TCRdb redid the calling of the multiplex PCR reads with MiXCR, one entry per CDR3 protein. The sample yields roughly 300,000 distinct CDR3 sequences, roughly 21% seen once. Time point specified: persistent/refractory GD, antithyroid drugs over 5 years with positive TRAb. PBMCs provided the RNA from which the TCR library was made. Sequencing used peripheral blood mononuclear cells (PBMCs), obtained when the disease was refractory, from a patient treated with antithyroid drugs. Every receptor here comes from a female donor with Graves disease.

This rearrangement joins TRBV5-6 to TRBJ1-2, with D maybe TRBD1 (6 bases). Trimming took 1 base from V and 2 from J, leaving 12 bases between them. The CDR3 loop spans 15 amino acids. Germline V gives CDR1 SGHDT, CDR2 YYEEEE. CDR3: CASSLYTGKNYGYTF. The CDR3 DNA reads TGTGCCAGCAGCTTGTATACAGGGAAGAACTATGGCTACACCTTC. The full variable domain, with the rest looked up from reference TRBV5-6 and TRBJ1-2, is DAGVTQSPTHLIKTRGQQVTLRCSPKSGHDTVSWYQQALGQGPQFIFQYYEEEERQRGNFPDRFSGHQFPNYSSELNVNALLLGDSALYLCASSLYTGKNYGYTFGSGTRLTVV.

This chain joins TRBV2 and TRBJ2-5; the match to TRBD2 covers 10 bases. CDR3 size: 16 residues. V trimming: 6 bases; J trimming: 5 bases; junction bases outside the gene matches: 12. Germline lookup yields CDR1 SNHLY and CDR2 FYNNEI. CDR3: CASSVGQREGWETQYF. The CDR3 nucleotides are TGTGCCAGCAGCGTAGGCCAGCGGGAGGGCTGGGAGACCCAGTACTTC.

CDR3 sequence (DNA): TGCAGCGTTGCACAGTCCTCTGGGGCCAACGTCCTGACTTTC. This sequence encodes CSVAQSSGANVLTF. V gene TRBV29-1 combines with J gene TRBJ2-6; D ambiguous. CDR3 length: 14 amino acids. Germline V gene data show CDR1 as SQVTM and CDR2 as ANQGSEA. Trimming cost V 4 bases and J 0 bases, with 7 bases left between them.

This clonotype was seen a handful of times. The chain joins TRBV6-1 to TRBJ1-3; the match to TRBD1 covers 8 bases. The CDR3 is 15 amino acids. The trim removed 6 bases at V and 4 bases at J, leaving 8 bases unmatched. The V gene's germline CDR1 is MNHNS and CDR2 SASEGT. DNA for the CDR3: TGTGCCAGCAGGAGGGGGACAGGAGGAGGAAACACCATATATTTT. Encoded protein: CASRRGTGGGNTIYF.

Ten or more counts support this clonotype. This chain connects TRBV28 to TRBJ1-1, with D unclear. Germline V gene sequence: CDR1 MDHEN, CDR2 SYDVKM. Trimming removed 6 bases from V and 0 bases from J, with 11 bases in between. CDR3 length: 14 residues. CDR3 DNA sequence: TGTGCCAGCAGGCGCCGGGGTCTGAACACTGAAGCTTTCTTT. Amino acids: CASRRRGLNTEAFF.

This clonotype was seen repeatedly, ten times or more. This sequence joins TRBV7-9 and TRBJ1-2; 7 nucleotides match TRBD1. The CDR3 loop spans 15 amino acids. J was trimmed by 6 bases and V by 5 bases; bases with no gene match: 12. Looked up from germline, CDR1 is SEHNR and CDR2 is FQNEAQ (reference sequence). The CDR3 sequence is CASSPNRGVVDGYTF. The CDR3 region has the DNA TGTGCCAGCAGCCCCAACAGGGGAGTGGTTGATGGCTACACCTTC.

This clonotype was recorded at least ten times. The rearrangement joins TRBV5-1 to TRBJ2-2, with TRBD1 matching over 7 bases. This CDR3 region has 16 residues. The V gene end was trimmed by 3 bases and the J gene end by 2 bases; junction bases not matched to a gene: 7. Germline V lookup: CDR1 SGHRS, CDR2 YFSETQ. The CDR3 protein is CASSYRDSPNTGELFF. CDR3 in DNA: TGCGCCAGCAGCTACCGGGACAGTCCTAACACCGGGGAGCTGTTTTTT.

This clonotype was seen many times. The rearrangement links TRBV7-2 to TRBJ1-1; D not resolved. Germline V gene data show CDR1 as SGHTA and CDR2 as FQGNSA. Trimming removed 3 bases from V and 1 base from J, with 9 bases in between. The CDR3 has 14 residues. The CDR3: CASSFDYGNTEAFF. The CDR3 DNA reads as TGTGCCAGCAGCTTCGATTATGGGAACACTGAAGCTTTCTTT.